The next 10 T cell receptor beta chains were all read from a single sample in a study of CD8 T cells in Susac syndrome. Random hexamers primed reverse transcription of roughly 0.45 to 1 ug RNA. In TCRdb, the immunoSEQ multiplex PCR reads were re-called with MiXCR into one record per CDR3 protein. This repertoire shows 180,000 or so distinct CDR3 sequences, 85% to 95% found once; its top ten account for approximately 0.1%. Sequenced input: CD4+ T cells from PBMCs. These receptors all come from a human donor in good health.

J is TRBJ2-5 and V is TRBV27; 13 nucleotides agree with TRBD2. CDR3 size: 15 residues. The ends lost 5 bases at V and 5 bases at J; junction bases unmatched: 5. CDR1 and CDR2 from the germline V gene are MNHEY and SMNVEV (reference sequence). CDR3 region: CASSKTSGRSETQYF. The DNA for the CDR3 is TGTGCCAGCAGTAAGACTAGCGGGAGGTCGGAGACCCAGTACTTC.

The rearrangement joins TRBV2 to TRBJ2-7; 7 nucleotides agree with TRBD2. The CDR3 is made up of 15 amino acids. The V and J ends lost 5 bases and 5 bases, in that order; junction bases with no gene match: 12. CDR1 and CDR2 from the germline V gene are SNHLY and FYNNEI. Written as DNA, the CDR3 is TGTGCCAGCAGTCCGGTAGGGCTAGCGGCTAACGAGCAGTACTTC. It specifies CASSPVGLAANEQYF.

The rearrangement uses TRBV20-1 and TRBJ2-5; no definite D call. Trimming pared 6 bases from V and 4 bases from J, leaving 18 bases between. This CDR3 is 14 amino acids long. Germline V lookup: CDR1 DFQATT, CDR2 SNEGSKA (reference sequence). The CDR3: CSAPSRTRGETQYF. CDR3 sequence (DNA): TGCAGTGCCCCGAGCCGGACCCGTGGAGAGACCCAGTACTTC.

CDR3 DNA sequence: TGTGCCAGCTCACCACCAATCGGGGAGCTGTTTTTT. It encodes CASSPPIGELFF. The gene calls are TRBV18 and TRBJ2-2; no clear D. Germline V gene sequence: CDR1 KGHSH, CDR2 LQKENI. Deletions cut 0 bases from V and 7 bases from J, with 3 bases between. The CDR3 consists of 12 residues. Combining the CDR3 with reference TRBV18 and TRBJ2-2 gives the whole variable domain NAGVMQNPRHLVRRRGQEARLRCSPMKGHSHVYWYRQLPEEGLKFMVYLQKENIIDESGMPKERFSAEFPKEGPSILRIQQVVRGDSAAYFCASSPPIGELFFGEGSRLTVL.

This clonotype was picked up one time. The CDR3 DNA sequence: TGCAGTGCTAGAGAAGGGGGCGGTTATGGCTACACCTTC. Translation: CSAREGGGYGYTF. V gene TRBV20-1 combines with J gene TRBJ1-2; 7 nucleotides match TRBD1. This CDR3 is 13 amino acids long. V was clipped by 0 bases and J by 5 bases; unmatched bases: 3. Germline V gives CDR1 DFQATT, CDR2 SNEGSKA (reference sequence).

This chain uses TRBV27 with TRBJ2-1; D may correspond to TRBD1 or TRBD2 (5 bases each). The germline gives CDR1 MNHEY, CDR2 SMNVEV (reference sequence). This CDR3 comprises 19 residues. V was shortened by 5 bases and J by 8 bases, with 31 bases between the two germline ends. CDR3 nucleotides: TGTGCCAGCAGTCCACCCTCAATTGACATCTGGGACCGCCGGGATGAGCAGTTCTTC. Protein sequence: CASSPPSIDIWDRRDEQFF.

The chain carries TRBV12-3 or TRBV12-4 and TRBJ1-2; the D is unclear. Deletions cut 6 bases from V and 2 bases from J, with 19 bases between. This CDR3 is built from 16 residues. CDR3 sequence reads: CASSFASLGINYGYTF. The CDR3 region has the DNA TGTGCCAGCAGCTTTGCTTCTTTGGGGATCAACTATGGCTACACCTTC.

The rearrangement joins TRBV6-5 to TRBJ2-1; 7 nucleotides align to TRBD1. Trimming at V came to 1 base and at J to 5 bases, leaving 8 bases not matched to a gene. Germline V CDR1 and CDR2: MNHEY, SVGAGI. The CDR3 has 16 amino acids. The CDR3: CASSYFRQGSHNEQFF. In DNA, the CDR3 is TGTGCCAGCAGTTACTTCAGACAGGGTTCACACAATGAGCAGTTCTTC.

The chain recombines TRBV24-1 with TRBJ2-3; D unclear. Germline CDR1 reads KGHDR; CDR2 reads SFDVKD. The CDR3 length is 13 residues. Trimming took 4 bases from V and 2 from J, leaving 6 bases between them. The CDR3 DNA reads TGTGCCACCAGTGAGCCGACCACAGATACGCAGTATTTT. Translated, it gives CATSEPTTDTQYF.

This chain links TRBV23-1 with TRBJ1-4, with TRBD1 matching 9 bases. TRBV23-1 is flagged as an ORF with uncertain function. V was pared by 2 bases and J by 14 bases, with 9 bases of the junction left unmatched. The length of the CDR3 is 14 residues. The CDR3 bases are TGCGCCAGCAGTCAAGGGCCGGCCGGGACAGGGCTGTTTTTT. It encodes CASSQGPAGTGLFF.